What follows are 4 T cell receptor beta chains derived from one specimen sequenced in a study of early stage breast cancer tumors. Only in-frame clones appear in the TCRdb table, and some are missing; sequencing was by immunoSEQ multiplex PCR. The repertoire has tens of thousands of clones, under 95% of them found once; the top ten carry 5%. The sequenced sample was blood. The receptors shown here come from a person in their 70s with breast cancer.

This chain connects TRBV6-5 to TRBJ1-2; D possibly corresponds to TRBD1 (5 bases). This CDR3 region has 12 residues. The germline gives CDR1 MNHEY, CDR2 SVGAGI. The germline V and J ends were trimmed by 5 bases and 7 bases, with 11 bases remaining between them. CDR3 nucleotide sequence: TGTGCCAGCAGTCGGCGGGGGGGTGGCTACACCTTC. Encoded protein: CASSRRGGGYTF.

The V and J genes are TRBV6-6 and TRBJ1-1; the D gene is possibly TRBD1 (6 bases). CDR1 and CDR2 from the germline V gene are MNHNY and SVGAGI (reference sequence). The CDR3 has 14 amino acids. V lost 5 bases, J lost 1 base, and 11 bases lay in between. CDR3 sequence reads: CASSRDITNTEAFF. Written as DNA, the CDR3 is TGTGCCAGCAGTCGGGACATCACGAACACTGAAGCTTTCTTT.

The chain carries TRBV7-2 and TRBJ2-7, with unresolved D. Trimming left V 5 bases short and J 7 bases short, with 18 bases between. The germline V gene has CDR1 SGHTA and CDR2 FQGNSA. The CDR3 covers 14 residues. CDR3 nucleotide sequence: TGTGCCAGCAGCGACCCAGGTGGTTCTGAGGAGCAGTACTTC. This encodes CASSDPGGSEEQYF.

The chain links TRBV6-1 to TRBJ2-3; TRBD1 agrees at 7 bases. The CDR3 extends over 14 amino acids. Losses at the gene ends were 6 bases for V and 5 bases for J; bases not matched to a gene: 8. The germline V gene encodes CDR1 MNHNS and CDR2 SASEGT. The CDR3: CASRAGTAGDTQYF. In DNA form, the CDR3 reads TGTGCCAGCAGGGCCGGGACAGCCGGAGATACGCAGTATTTT.